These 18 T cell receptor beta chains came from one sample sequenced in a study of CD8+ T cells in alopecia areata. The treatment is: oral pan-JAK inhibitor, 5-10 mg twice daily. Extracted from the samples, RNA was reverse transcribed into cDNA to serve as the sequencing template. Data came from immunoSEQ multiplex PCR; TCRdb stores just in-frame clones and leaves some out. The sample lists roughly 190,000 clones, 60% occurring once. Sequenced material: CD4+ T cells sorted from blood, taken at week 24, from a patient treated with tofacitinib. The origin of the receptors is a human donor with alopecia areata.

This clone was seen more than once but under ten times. DNA of the CDR3: TGCGCCAGCAGCCGGGACAGGGAAGAGTACGGAAGCTCTGGGGCCAACGTCCTGACTTTC. Translation: CASSRDREEYGSSGANVLTF. The rearrangement uses TRBV5-1 and TRBJ2-6; 9 bases agree with TRBD1. The CDR3 extends over 20 amino acids. V lost 4 bases, J lost 0 bases, and 14 bases stayed unmatched. From germline, CDR1 is SGHRS and CDR2 YFSETQ. Full variable domain (rest looked up from reference TRBV5-1 and TRBJ2-6): KAGVTQTPRYLIKTRGQQVTLSCSPISGHRSVSWYQQTPGQGLQFLFEYFSETQRNKGNFPGRFSGRQFSNSRSEMNVSTLELGDSALYLCASSRDREEYGSSGANVLTFGAGSRLTVL.

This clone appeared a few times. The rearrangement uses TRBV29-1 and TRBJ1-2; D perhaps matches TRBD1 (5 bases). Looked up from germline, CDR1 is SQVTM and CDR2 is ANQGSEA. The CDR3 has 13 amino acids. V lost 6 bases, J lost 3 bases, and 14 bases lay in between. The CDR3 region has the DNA TGCAGCGTGGCCACCGGGGGGGACTATGGCTACACCTTC. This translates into CSVATGGDYGYTF.

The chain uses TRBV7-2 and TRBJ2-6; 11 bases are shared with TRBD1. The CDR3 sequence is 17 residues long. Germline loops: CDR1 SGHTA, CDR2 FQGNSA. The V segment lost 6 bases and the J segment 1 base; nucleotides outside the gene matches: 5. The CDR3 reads CASSPDRGLSGANVLTF. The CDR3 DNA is TGTGCCAGCAGTCCGGACAGGGGGCTTTCTGGGGCCAACGTCCTGACTTTC.

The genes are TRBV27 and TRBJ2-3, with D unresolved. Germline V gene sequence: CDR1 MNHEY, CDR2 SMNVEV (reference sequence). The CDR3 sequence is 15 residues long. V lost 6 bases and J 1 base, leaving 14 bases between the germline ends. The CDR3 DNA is TGTGCCAGCAGCATGGGATCGTGGGGCACAGATACGCAGTATTTT. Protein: CASSMGSWGTDTQYF.

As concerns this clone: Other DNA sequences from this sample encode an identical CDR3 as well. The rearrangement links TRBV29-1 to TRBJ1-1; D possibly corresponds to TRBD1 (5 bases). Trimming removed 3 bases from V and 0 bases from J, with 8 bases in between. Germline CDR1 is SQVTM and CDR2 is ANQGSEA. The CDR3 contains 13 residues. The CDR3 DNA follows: TGCAGCGTTGAGGGGCGGATGAACACTGAAGCTTTCTTT. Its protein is CSVEGRMNTEAFF.

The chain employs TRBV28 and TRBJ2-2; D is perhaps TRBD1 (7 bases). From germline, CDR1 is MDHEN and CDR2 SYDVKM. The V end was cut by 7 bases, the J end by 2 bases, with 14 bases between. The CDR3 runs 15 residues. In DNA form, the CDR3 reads TGTGCCAGCATTTGGCAGGGGGGAAACACCGGGGAGCTGTTTTTT. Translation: CASIWQGGNTGELFF.

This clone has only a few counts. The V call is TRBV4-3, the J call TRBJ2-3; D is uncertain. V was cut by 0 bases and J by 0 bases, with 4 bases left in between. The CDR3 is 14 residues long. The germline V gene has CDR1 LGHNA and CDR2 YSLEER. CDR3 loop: CASSQDVSTDTQYF. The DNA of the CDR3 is TGCGCCAGCAGCCAAGATGTGAGCACAGATACGCAGTATTTT.

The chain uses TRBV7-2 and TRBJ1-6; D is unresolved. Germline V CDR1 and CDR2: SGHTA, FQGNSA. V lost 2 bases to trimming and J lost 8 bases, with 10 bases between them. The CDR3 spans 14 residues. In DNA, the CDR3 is TGTGCCAGCAGCTTACATGGAGCCGATTCACCCCTCCACTTT. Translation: CASSLHGADSPLHF.

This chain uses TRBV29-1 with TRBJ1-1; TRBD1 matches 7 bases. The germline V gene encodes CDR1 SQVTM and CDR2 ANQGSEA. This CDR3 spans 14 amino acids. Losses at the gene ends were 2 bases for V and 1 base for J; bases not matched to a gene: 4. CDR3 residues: CSVESRTGNTEAFF. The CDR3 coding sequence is TGCAGCGTTGAATCCCGGACAGGGAACACTGAAGCTTTCTTT.

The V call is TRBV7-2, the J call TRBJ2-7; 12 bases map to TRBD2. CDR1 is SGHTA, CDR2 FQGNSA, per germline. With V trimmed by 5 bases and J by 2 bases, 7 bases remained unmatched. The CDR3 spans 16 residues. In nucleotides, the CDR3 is TGTGCCAGCAGCCGGAGGTGGACTAGCGGGGCCTACGAGCAGTACTTC. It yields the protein CASSRRWTSGAYEQYF.

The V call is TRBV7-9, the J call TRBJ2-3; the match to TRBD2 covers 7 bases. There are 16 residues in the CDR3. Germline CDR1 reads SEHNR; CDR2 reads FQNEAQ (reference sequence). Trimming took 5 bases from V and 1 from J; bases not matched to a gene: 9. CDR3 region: CASSRTIAGGTDTQYF. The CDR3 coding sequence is TGTGCCAGCAGCCGGACTATAGCGGGCGGCACAGATACGCAGTATTTT.

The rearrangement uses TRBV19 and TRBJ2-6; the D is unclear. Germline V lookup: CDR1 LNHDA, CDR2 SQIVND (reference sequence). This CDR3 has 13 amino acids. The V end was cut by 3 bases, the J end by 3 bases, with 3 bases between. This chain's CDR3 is CASSMGGANVLTF. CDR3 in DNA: TGTGCCAGTAGTATGGGTGGGGCCAACGTCCTGACTTTC.

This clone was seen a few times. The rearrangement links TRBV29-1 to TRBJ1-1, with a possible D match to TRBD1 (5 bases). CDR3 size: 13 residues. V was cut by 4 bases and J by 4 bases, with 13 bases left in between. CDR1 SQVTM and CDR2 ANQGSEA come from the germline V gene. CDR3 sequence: CSVVASGRTEAFF. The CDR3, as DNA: TGCAGCGTTGTTGCGTCGGGACGCACTGAAGCTTTCTTT.

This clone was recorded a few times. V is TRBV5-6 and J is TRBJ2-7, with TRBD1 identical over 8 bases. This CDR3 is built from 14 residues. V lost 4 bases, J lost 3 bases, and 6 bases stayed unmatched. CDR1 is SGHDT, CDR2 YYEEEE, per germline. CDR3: CASSVSGTGYEQYF. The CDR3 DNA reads TGTGCCAGCAGCGTATCCGGGACAGGCTACGAGCAGTACTTC.

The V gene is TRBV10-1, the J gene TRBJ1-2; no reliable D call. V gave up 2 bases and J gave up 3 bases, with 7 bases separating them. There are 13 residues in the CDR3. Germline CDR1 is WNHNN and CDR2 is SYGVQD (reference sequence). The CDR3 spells CASSEDRYYGYTF. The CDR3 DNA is TGCGCCAGCAGTGAGGACCGGTACTATGGCTACACCTTC.

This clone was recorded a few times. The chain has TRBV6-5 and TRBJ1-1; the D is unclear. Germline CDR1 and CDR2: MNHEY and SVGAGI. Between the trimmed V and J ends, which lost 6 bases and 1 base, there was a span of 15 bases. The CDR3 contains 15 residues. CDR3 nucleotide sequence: TGTGCCAGCAGATCTGGAGGAGCCCAGAACACTGAAGCTTTCTTT. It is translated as CASRSGGAQNTEAFF.

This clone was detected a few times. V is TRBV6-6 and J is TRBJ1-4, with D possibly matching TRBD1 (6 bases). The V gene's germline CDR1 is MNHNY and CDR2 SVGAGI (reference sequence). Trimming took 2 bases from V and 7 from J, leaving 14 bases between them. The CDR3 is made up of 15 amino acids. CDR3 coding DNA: TGTGCCAGCAGTTACCGGGGACACGAAGGTGAAAAACTGTTTTTT. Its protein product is CASSYRGHEGEKLFF.

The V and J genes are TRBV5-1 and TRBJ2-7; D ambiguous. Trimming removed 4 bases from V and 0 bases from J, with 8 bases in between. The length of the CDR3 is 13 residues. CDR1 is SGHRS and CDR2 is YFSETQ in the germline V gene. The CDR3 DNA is TGCGCCAGCAGCGAGTCAGTCTCCTACGAGCAGTACTTC. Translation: CASSESVSYEQYF.